The 14 T cell receptor beta chains given below trace back to one sample, sequenced in a study of T cells in Graves' hyperthyroidism and ophthalmopathy. RNA transcripts provided the source from which TCR beta CDR3 regions were amplified. The HTBI primer set drove a first-round RT-PCR of the TCR CDR3. Each CDR3 protein is one row after TCRdb ran MiXCR on the multiplex PCR reads. The table lists hundreds of thousands of distinct CDR3 sequences, around 16% of them singletons. Specimen: blood. Receptors were obtained from a woman in her thirties with Graves' hyperthyroidism.

This clonotype was seen ten or more times. The CDR3 DNA reads as TGTGCCAGCAGCTTAGTCGTGGGAATTCGCACAGATACGCAGTATTTT. Protein: CASSLVVGIRTDTQYF. The genes are TRBV7-2 and TRBJ2-3, with unresolved D. Trimming pared 1 base from V and 1 base from J, leaving 12 bases between. The CDR3 spans 16 residues. CDR1 and CDR2 (germline): SGHTA, FQGNSA. Drawing the rest from reference TRBV7-2 and TRBJ2-3, the complete variable domain is GAGVSQSPSNKVTEKGKDVELRCDPISGHTALYWYRQSLGQGLEFLIYFQGNSAPDKSGLPSDRFSAERTGGSVSTLTIQRTQQEDSAVYLCASSLVVGIRTDTQYFGPGTRLTVL.

This sequence joins TRBV20-1 and TRBJ1-3, with D possibly TRBD1 on 6 matching bases. This CDR3 has 16 residues. V lost 0 bases and J lost 0, with 12 bases in between. Germline V gene lookup returns CDR1 DFQATT and CDR2 SNEGSKA (reference sequence). As DNA, the CDR3 is TGCAGTGCTAGAGATTGGGGGGCCAACTCTGGAAACACCATATATTTT. Residues: CSARDWGANSGNTIYF.

The rearrangement uses TRBV27 and TRBJ2-5, with D possibly called TRBD1 or TRBD2 (5 bases each). The CDR3 is 15 residues long. Germline values: CDR1 MNHEY, CDR2 SMNVEV (reference sequence). V lost 1 base and J lost 2, with 11 bases in between. This CDR3 is CASSLYGTSQETQYF. The CDR3 DNA follows: TGTGCCAGCAGTTTATACGGGACCTCACAAGAGACCCAGTACTTC.

The rearrangement joins TRBV19 to TRBJ1-1; TRBD1 is a possible D gene (6 bases). The CDR3 totals 17 residues. V lost 4 bases to trimming and J lost 4 bases, with 22 bases between them. CDR1 is LNHDA and CDR2 is SQIVND in the germline V gene (reference sequence). The CDR3 loop is CASSTPVRGRAGTEAFF. The DNA of the CDR3 is TGTGCCAGTAGTACTCCTGTCAGGGGCCGCGCTGGCACTGAAGCTTTCTTT.

This clonotype has ten or more counts. The chain recombines TRBV11-2 with TRBJ2-5; 8 bases agree with TRBD1. The V gene end was trimmed by 2 bases and the J gene end by 5 bases; junction bases not matched to a gene: 7. This CDR3 region has 15 residues. Germline values: CDR1 SGHAT, CDR2 FQNNGV. This CDR3 is CASSLSPGGGETQYF. CDR3 coding DNA: TGTGCCAGCAGCTTATCTCCAGGGGGCGGCGAGACCCAGTACTTC.

V usage is TRBV7-6 and J usage is TRBJ2-3, with D tentatively TRBD1 or TRBD2 (5 bases each). V was clipped by 5 bases and J by 0 bases, with 12 bases between them. The CDR3 covers 15 residues. Germline V CDR1 and CDR2: SGHVS, FNYEAQ. CDR3 residues: CASSRGVGSTDTQYF. DNA for the CDR3: TGTGCCAGCAGCCGAGGGGTCGGTAGCACAGATACGCAGTATTTT.

This clonotype showed up many times. The rearrangement links TRBV2 to TRBJ2-5; weak D call: TRBD1 (5 bases). This CDR3 has 13 amino acids. Germline CDR1 and CDR2: SNHLY and FYNNEI. Trimming took off 8 bases at V and 2 bases at J, with 12 bases between the two ends. CDR3: CASSTGSQETQYF. Written as DNA, the CDR3 is TGTGCCAGCTCAACAGGATCTCAAGAGACCCAGTACTTC. The whole variable domain, filled in from reference TRBV2 and TRBJ2-5, reads EPEVTQTPSHQVTQMGQEVILRCVPISNHLYFYWYRQILGQKVEFLVSFYNNEISEKSEIFDDQFSVERPDGSNFTLKIRSTKLEDSAMYFCASSTGSQETQYFGPGTRLLVL.

Concerning this clonotype itself: A read error may be the cause here, since a much bigger clone is one base away. The chain has TRBV24-1 and TRBJ2-5; no clear D. Trimming removed 4 bases at V and 5 bases at J, with 16 bases between. The CDR3 totals 15 residues. Germline V gene data show CDR1 as KGHDR and CDR2 as SFDVKD. The CDR3 protein is CATSEGSRSYETQYF. CDR3 sequence (DNA): TGTGCCACCAGTGAGGGTAGCAGGAGTTACGAGACCCAGTACTTC.

This clonotype was seen repeatedly, ten times or more. This chain joins TRBV3-1 and TRBJ2-1; TRBD2 matches at 13 bases. V was pared by 2 bases and J by 9 bases, with 7 bases of the junction left unmatched. This CDR3 has 16 amino acids. Germline V lookup: CDR1 LGHDT, CDR2 YNNKEL (reference sequence). In DNA, the CDR3 is TGTGCCAGCAGCCAACGCGGGACTAGCGGGATAGGTGAGCAGTTCTTC. It is translated as CASSQRGTSGIGEQFF.

In this sample, this clonotype turned up a few times. The chain carries TRBV27 and TRBJ1-6, with 10 bases identical to TRBD1. The CDR3 sequence is 15 residues long. CDR1 and CDR2 from the germline V gene are MNHEY and SMNVEV (reference sequence). V lost 3 bases and J lost 9; bases outside the gene matches: 5. The CDR3 region has the DNA TGTGCCAGCAGTTTCCGGGACAGGGGTAGTTCACCCCTCCACTTT. Translated: CASSFRDRGSSPLHF.

The table lists this clonotype with a count of one. The chain links TRBV6-1 to TRBJ2-7; D might be TRBD1 or TRBD2, each matching 6 bases. The CDR3 spans 14 residues. Germline V lookup: CDR1 MNHNS, CDR2 SASEGT. The ends were cut back, 8 bases at V and 3 bases at J, with 17 bases in the middle. CDR3 region: CASFPGGRSYEQYF. The CDR3 region has the DNA TGTGCCAGCTTCCCCGGGGGCAGGAGCTACGAGCAGTACTTC.

This clonotype was seen a few times. Given a much more abundant clone one base away, this may be a read error. This chain uses TRBV7-2 with TRBJ2-5; D remains ambiguous. Trimming pared 5 bases from V and 5 bases from J, leaving 21 bases between. CDR3 size: 16 residues. Per germline, CDR1 SGHTA and CDR2 FQGNSA. The chain's CDR3 is CASSLFGTSLGETQYF. The CDR3 DNA sequence: TGTGCCAGCAGCCTCTTTGGTACCTCGCTGGGGGAGACCCAGTACTTC.

Only a few counts were recorded for this clonotype. Mismatch with germline at one junction end may stem from a read error. This sequence joins TRBV3-1 and TRBJ2-1; 11 bases line up with TRBD2. Germline V lookup: CDR1 LGHDT, CDR2 YNNKEL (reference sequence). The CDR3 runs 15 residues. For the CDR3, the DNA is TGTGCCAGCAGCCACGGGACTAGCGGAAACAATGCGCAGTTCTTC. Its protein is CASSHGTSGNNAQFF.

This clonotype was recorded a few times. V gene TRBV6-1 combines with J gene TRBJ1-5, with D possibly matching TRBD1 (5 bases). Trimming removed 0 bases at V and 3 bases at J, with 9 bases between. The germline gives CDR1 MNHNS, CDR2 SASEGT. The CDR3 has 15 amino acids. The DNA of the CDR3 is TGTGCCAGCAGTGAAGCGGGTGGGACCAATCAGCCCCAGCATTTT. This sequence encodes CASSEAGGTNQPQHF.